This TCR beta chain emerged from a study of blood T cell repertoires in COVID-19. V was shortened by 2 bases and J by 1 base, with 12 bases between the two germline ends. Germline V gene data show CDR1 as SGHRS and CDR2 as YFSETQ. This CDR3 is 15 amino acids long. TCRdb's copy holds only in-frame clones and misses some; the assay was immunoSEQ multiplex PCR. The sample has approximately 37,000 clones, more than 70% seen once; the top ten hold 35% to 55%. The sequencing sample was made of peripheral blood. J is TRBJ2-5 and V is TRBV5-1; D perhaps matches TRBD1 (5 bases). The receptor was derived from a man aged 55 to 70 with active or convalescent COVID-19. This CDR3 reads CASSFTRTPQETQYF. The DNA for the CDR3 is TGCGCCAGCAGCTTCACCCGGACACCCCAAGAGACCCAGTACTTC.